Presented here are 22 T cell receptor beta chains from one specimen sequenced in a study of OX40 agonist ivuxolimab in advanced cancers. Measured with immunoSEQ multiplex PCR; TCRdb has only the in-frame clones, and not every one. Of about 64,000 clones listed, about four fifths were seen once; the top ten hold about 2.3%. The material sequenced was CD4+ or CD8+ T cells sorted from blood, taken in a trial of the OX40 agonist ivuxolimab. These TCRs come from an adult with an advanced solid tumor such as melanoma, head and neck, liver or kidney cancer.

The gene calls are TRBV12-5 and TRBJ1-4; D not certain. Trimming shortened V by 7 bases and J by 7 bases, and 7 bases separated the two germline ends. Germline V gene data show CDR1 as LGHNT and CDR2 as FRNRAP. CDR3 length: 11 amino acids. The CDR3, as DNA: TGTGCTAGTGTTCTCTTTGAAAAACTGTTTTTT. Amino acid sequence: CASVLFEKLFF.

The V gene is TRBV5-6, the J gene TRBJ1-5; no clear D. V lost 1 base and J 2 bases, leaving 7 bases between the germline ends. Germline values: CDR1 SGHDT, CDR2 YYEEEE. This CDR3 has 14 amino acids. The CDR3, as DNA: TGTGCCAGCAGCTTGTGGACCGGCAATCAGCCCCAGCATTTT. As protein: CASSLWTGNQPQHF.

This clone appeared a single time. The chain couples TRBV5-1 to TRBJ1-2, with TRBD1 as a possible D gene (6 bases). Germline CDR1 SGHRS, CDR2 YFSETQ. The V and J ends lost 2 bases and 0 bases respectively, with 14 bases between them. CDR3 length equals 16 residues. The CDR3 loop is CASSLWDKAANYGYTF. CDR3 DNA sequence: TGCGCCAGCAGCTTATGGGACAAAGCCGCTAACTATGGCTACACCTTC.

This sequence joins TRBV19 and TRBJ2-3; D ambiguous. Germline CDR1 is LNHDA and CDR2 is SQIVND (reference sequence). This CDR3 region has 13 residues. Trimming stripped 4 bases from V and 2 bases from J, with 7 bases between. The CDR3 loop reads CASSKPATDTQYF. In DNA form, the CDR3 reads TGTGCCAGTAGTAAGCCTGCCACAGATACGCAGTATTTT.

The genes are TRBV4-3 and TRBJ1-2; no reliable D call. Germline values: CDR1 LGHNA, CDR2 YSLEER. The CDR3 extends over 14 amino acids. Between the trimmed V and J ends, which lost 0 bases and 4 bases, there was a span of 9 bases. This chain's CDR3 is CASSQESSPYGYTF. The CDR3 bases are TGCGCCAGCAGCCAAGAAAGCAGTCCCTATGGCTACACCTTC.

The V and J genes are TRBV7-9 and TRBJ1-1, with D possibly being TRBD1 (6 bases). Germline CDR1 is SEHNR and CDR2 is FQNEAQ (reference sequence). CDR3 length equals 14 residues. V lost 3 bases and J 0 bases, leaving 8 bases between the germline ends. As DNA, the CDR3 is TGTGCCAGCAGCTTTGGACAGCTGAACACTGAAGCTTTCTTT. This encodes CASSFGQLNTEAFF.

The V and J genes are TRBV21-1 and TRBJ1-5; the D call TRBD1 from the table was never checked on the DNA. TRBV21-1 is a pseudogene. The CDR3 is made up of 18 amino acids. For the CDR3, the DNA is TGTGCCAGCAGCAACAGGGACAGGGAAGGCTATAGCAATCAGCCCCAGCATTTT. Amino acid sequence: CASSNRDREGYSNQPQHF.

The V call is TRBV13, the J call TRBJ2-7; TRBD1 is a possible D gene (5 bases). V dropped 6 bases and J dropped 7 bases, with 25 bases sitting between them. The CDR3 covers 16 residues. Germline values: CDR1 PRHDT, CDR2 FYEKMQ (reference sequence). The CDR3 loop reads CASRGRPLRERREQYF. The CDR3 region has the DNA TGTGCCAGCAGAGGCCGCCCACTCAGGGAACGGAGAGAGCAGTACTTC.

The V gene is TRBV5-4, the J gene TRBJ2-7, with TRBD1 matching 8 bases. Germline V CDR1 and CDR2: SGHNT, YYREEE (reference sequence). With V trimmed by 7 bases and J by 6 bases, 12 bases remained unmatched. The CDR3 length is 14 residues. CDR3 nucleotide sequence: TGTGCCAGCTGTGGGCAGGGGGCCCCGGGCGAGCAGTACTTC. Amino acids: CASCGQGAPGEQYF.

The V gene is TRBV4-1, the J gene TRBJ1-6; D unclear. This CDR3 is 14 amino acids long. Looked up from germline, CDR1 is MGHRA and CDR2 is YSYEKL. The ends were cut back, 1 base at V and 7 bases at J, with 8 bases in the middle. CDR3 nucleotide sequence: TGCGCCAGCAGCCAAGGGACCATGAATTCACCCCTCCACTTT. Protein product: CASSQGTMNSPLHF.

This chain connects TRBV11-3 to TRBJ2-3, with 7 bases aligning to TRBD2. With V trimmed by 8 bases and J by 4 bases, 18 bases remained unmatched. The CDR3 runs to 17 residues. Germline V gives CDR1 SGHNT, CDR2 YENEEA. CDR3 in DNA: TGTGCCAGCGTTGGGTTTAAGGGCGGGAGTGTTCCAGATACGCAGTATTTT. Translation gives CASVGFKGGSVPDTQYF.

V is TRBV4-3 and J is TRBJ2-4, with 10 bases aligning to TRBD1. The CDR3 contains 15 residues. Germline loops: CDR1 LGHNA, CDR2 YSLEER. The V segment lost 2 bases and the J segment 3 bases; nucleotides outside the gene matches: 1. The CDR3 here is CASSQWDRGKNIQYF. The CDR3 coding sequence is TGCGCCAGCAGCCAATGGGACAGGGGCAAAAACATTCAGTACTTC.

This clone is a singleton in its sample. The chain has TRBV5-4 and TRBJ2-7; no clear D. V lost 1 base, J lost 0 bases, and 17 bases lay in between. The CDR3 has 17 residues. CDR1 SGHNT and CDR2 YYREEE come from the germline V gene (reference sequence). CDR3 loop: CASSLMSEPKSSYEQYF. The CDR3 DNA is TGTGCCAGCAGCTTGATGTCCGAACCCAAGAGCTCCTACGAGCAGTACTTC.

This clone appeared once. V usage is TRBV27 and J usage is TRBJ2-1, with TRBD2 identical over 8 bases. This CDR3 comprises 15 residues. The trim removed 5 bases at V and 9 bases at J, leaving 12 bases unmatched. Germline V gene data show CDR1 as MNHEY and CDR2 as SMNVEV (reference sequence). The CDR3 is CASSAPGLERVEQFF. The CDR3 DNA sequence: TGTGCCAGCAGTGCCCCGGGACTAGAAAGGGTTGAGCAGTTCTTC.

The chain couples TRBV7-2 to TRBJ2-3; D may be TRBD1 (6 bases). Germline values: CDR1 SGHTA, CDR2 FQGNSA. The CDR3 loop spans 13 amino acids. V was clipped by 5 bases and J by 6 bases, with 12 bases between them. CDR3 in DNA: TGTGCCAGCAGCCAAGTGGGGGCCGATACGCAGTATTTT. Residues: CASSQVGADTQYF. The variable domain in full, with the rest retrieved from reference TRBV7-2 and TRBJ2-3, is GAGVSQSPSNKVTEKGKDVELRCDPISGHTALYWYRQSLGQGLEFLIYFQGNSAPDKSGLPSDRFSAERTGGSVSTLTIQRTQQEDSAVYLCASSQVGADTQYFGPGTRLTVL.

The V gene is TRBV7-2, the J gene TRBJ2-3; TRBD2 aligns across 11 bases. The CDR3 loop spans 17 amino acids. V shed 5 bases, J shed 5 bases, and the junction held 12 bases outside the gene matches. Germline V CDR1 and CDR2: SGHTA, FQGNSA. CDR3: CASSLPVAGGPKDTQYF. CDR3 in DNA: TGTGCCAGCAGCCTCCCGGTAGCGGGGGGGCCGAAAGATACGCAGTATTTT.

This chain joins TRBV20-1 and TRBJ1-3, with D hard to call. The CDR3 is 11 amino acids. CDR1 is DFQATT, CDR2 SNEGSKA, per germline (reference sequence). The germline V and J ends were trimmed by 5 bases and 8 bases, with 10 bases remaining between them. CDR3 sequence reads: CSAPPTHTIYF. DNA for the CDR3: TGCAGTGCTCCCCCAACGCACACCATATATTTT.

This clone has a single count. J is TRBJ1-5 and V is TRBV10-3; TRBD1 matches 8 bases. Germline CDR1 reads ENHRY; CDR2 reads SYGVKD. V shed 10 bases, J shed 2 bases, and the junction held 7 bases outside the gene matches. This CDR3 contains 14 residues. CDR3 nucleotides: TGTGCCACCTCAGGGGGCAAGGGCAATCAGCCCCAGCATTTT. Amino acid sequence: CATSGGKGNQPQHF.

The rearrangement links TRBV10-3 to TRBJ1-6; perhaps TRBD1 as D (6 bases). Germline V gene lookup returns CDR1 ENHRY and CDR2 SYGVKD. The CDR3 totals 13 residues. Trimming took 8 bases from V and 5 from J, leaving 10 bases between them. The CDR3 here is CAIRDTHNSPLHF. The CDR3 DNA reads as TGTGCCATCCGGGACACCCATAATTCACCCCTCCACTTT.

V usage is TRBV30 and J usage is TRBJ1-1, with 10 bases identical to TRBD1. Trimming at V came to 2 bases and at J to 0 bases, leaving 15 bases not matched to a gene. The CDR3 contains 19 residues. Germline V gene sequence: CDR1 GTSNPN, CDR2 SVGIG (reference sequence). The CDR3 here is CAWSPVAGTGVYMNTEAFF. CDR3 nucleotide sequence: TGTGCCTGGAGTCCAGTGGCCGGGACAGGGGTATATATGAACACTGAAGCTTTCTTT.

The chain is built from TRBV7-3 and TRBJ2-3; 14 bases line up with TRBD2. V gave up 5 bases and J gave up 4 bases; unmatched junction bases: 5. The CDR3 contains 16 residues. The germline V gene has CDR1 SGHTA and CDR2 FQGTGA. CDR3 DNA sequence: TGTGCCAGCAGCCCCCAGGGACTAGCGGGAGCAGATACGCAGTATTTT. Its translation is CASSPQGLAGADTQYF.

This clone was seen once. The V and J genes are TRBV14 and TRBJ2-1; the D gene is possibly TRBD2 (7 bases). Trimming took off 1 base at V and 12 bases at J, with 16 bases between the two ends. The germline CDR1 and CDR2 sequences are SGHDN and FVKESK. CDR3 size: 14 residues. CDR3 sequence reads: CASSQVGRGGPQFF. The CDR3 region has the DNA TGTGCCAGCAGCCAAGTAGGGAGGGGGGGACCGCAGTTCTTC.